Sequencing of this T cell receptor (beta chain) was carried out in a study of blood T cells in healthy people across ages. Regarding the study as a whole: Per million T cells, TCR beta diversity dropped about linearly as age rose. Greater diversity and more naive CD4+ cells were seen in long-lived donors than in aged donors.

It was with a sample-barcoded 5' primer and a J-beta primer mix that a second PCR of roughly 7 to 12 cycles was run. Each CDR3 protein is one row after TCRdb ran MiXCR on the 5' RACE reads. The sample has around 800,000 distinct CDR3 sequences; around 25% are singletons. On this clonotype: Its antigen remains unidentified.

These data were also reused for a study on T cells of mothers and their children. From that report: The second PCR's M1S primer added sample barcodes and 2-4 random nucleotides. When mothers and children were related, their normalized repertoire overlap, which was always slightly higher, did not differ significantly from that of unrelated pairs.

The sequence was collected from a boy between 10 and 17 years old in good health. Sample: blood.

CDR3 amino acids: CASSRTGSLVPGEQYF. The CDR3 coding sequence is TGTGCCAGCAGTCGGACAGGGTCCCTCGTTCCCGGCGAGCAGTACTTC. The rearrangement joins TRBV12-3 or TRBV12-4 to TRBJ2-7; 8 nucleotides match TRBD1. V shed 5 bases and J 6 bases; nucleotides not matched to a gene: 15. CDR3 length equals 16 residues.